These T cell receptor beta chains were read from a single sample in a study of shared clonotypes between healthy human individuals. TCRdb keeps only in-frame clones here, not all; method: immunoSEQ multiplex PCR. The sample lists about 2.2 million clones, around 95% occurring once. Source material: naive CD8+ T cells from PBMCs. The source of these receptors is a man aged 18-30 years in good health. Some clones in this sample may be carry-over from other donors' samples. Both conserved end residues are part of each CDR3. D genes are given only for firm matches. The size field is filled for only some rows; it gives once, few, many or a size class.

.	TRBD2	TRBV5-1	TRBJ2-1	CASSVEGTRGYNEQFF	TGCGCCAGCAGCGTGGAAGGGACTAGGGGTTACAATGAGCAGTTCTTC
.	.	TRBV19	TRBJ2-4	CASSPSDGNIQYF	TGTGCCAGTAGCCCTTCCGACGGAAACATTCAGTACTTC
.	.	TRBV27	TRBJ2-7	CASSMFGGPTYEQYF	TGTGCCAGCAGTATGTTCGGTGGGCCGACCTACGAGCAGTACTTC
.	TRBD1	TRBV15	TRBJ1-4	CATSREGTGSEKLFF	TGTGCCACCAGCAGAGAAGGGACAGGGAGCGAAAAACTGTTTTTT
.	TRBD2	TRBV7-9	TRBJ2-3	CASSLGTSARTDTQYF	TGTGCCAGCAGCTTAGGGACTAGCGCGCGCACAGATACGCAGTATTTT
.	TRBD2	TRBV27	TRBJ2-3	CASSILLAGGTDTQYF	TGTGCCAGCAGTATTTTACTAGCGGGAGGCACAGATACGCAGTATTTT
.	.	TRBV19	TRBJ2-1	CATQNREYYNEQFF	TGTGCCACCCAAAACAGGGAATACTACAATGAGCAGTTCTTC
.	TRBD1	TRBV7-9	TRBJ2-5	CASSPAGQGIETQYF	TGTGCCAGCAGCCCCGCGGGACAGGGGATAGAGACCCAGTACTTC
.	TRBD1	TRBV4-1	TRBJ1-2	CASSHLSPQGWDGYTF	TGCGCCAGCAGCCACCTCTCGCCACAGGGGTGGGATGGCTACACCTTC
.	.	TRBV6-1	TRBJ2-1	CASIGSGRYEQFF	TGTGCCAGCATTGGGTCAGGGAGATATGAGCAGTTCTTC
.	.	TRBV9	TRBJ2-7	CASSVAGDGYEQYF	TGTGCCAGCAGCGTGGCAGGGGATGGCTACGAGCAGTACTTC
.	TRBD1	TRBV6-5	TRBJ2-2	CASSNHPRGTGELFF	TGTGCCAGCAGTAACCACCCCAGGGGGACCGGGGAGCTGTTTTTT
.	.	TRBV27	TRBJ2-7	CASSLGLVYEQYF	TGTGCCAGCAGTTTAGGCCTCGTCTACGAGCAGTACTTC
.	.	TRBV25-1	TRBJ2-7	CASSVGFGREQYF	TGTGCCAGCAGTGTGGGTTTCGGTCGCGAGCAGTACTTC
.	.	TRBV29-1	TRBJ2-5	CSVNRPGVPEQYF	TGCAGCGTCAATAGGCCAGGTGTGCCAGAGCAGTACTTC
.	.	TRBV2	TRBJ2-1	CASSEAATRLQQNEQFF	TGTGCCAGCAGTGAAGCGGCGACACGCCTACAACAAAATGAGCAGTTCTTC
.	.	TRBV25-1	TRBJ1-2	CASSEYGDYGYTF	TGTGCCAGCAGTGAATACGGAGACTATGGCTACACCTTC
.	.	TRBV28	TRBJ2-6	CASSSSDSGANVLTF	TGTGCCAGCAGCTCATCCGACTCTGGGGCCAACGTCCTGACTTTC
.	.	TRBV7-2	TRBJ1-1	CASSQYQGTEAFF	TGTGCCAGCAGCCAGTACCAAGGGACCGAAGCTTTCTTT
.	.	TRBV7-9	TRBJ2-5	CASSLARWQIVETQYF	TGTGCCAGCAGCTTAGCCCGGTGGCAGATCGTGGAGACCCAGTACTTC
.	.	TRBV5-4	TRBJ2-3	CASSLNARSTDTQYF	TGTGCCAGCAGCTTGAACGCTCGTAGCACAGATACGCAGTATTTT
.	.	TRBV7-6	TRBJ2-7	CASSLRLTGYEQYF	TGTGCCAGCAGCTTACGTCTCACAGGGTACGAGCAGTACTTC
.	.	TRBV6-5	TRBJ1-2	CASSPSRGYGYTF	TGTGCCAGCAGCCCATCTCGGGGCTATGGCTACACCTTC
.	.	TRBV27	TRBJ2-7	CASSFSGQAFEQYF	TGTGCCAGCAGTTTCAGTGGGCAGGCGTTTGAGCAGTACTTC
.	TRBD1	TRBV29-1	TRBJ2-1	CSGDRGRNEQFF	TGCAGCGGGGACAGGGGGCGGAATGAGCAGTTCTTC
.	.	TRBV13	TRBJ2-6	CASSLSWADSLSGANVLTF	TGTGCCAGCAGCCTGAGTTGGGCGGATTCCCTCTCCGGGGCCAACGTCCTGACTTTC
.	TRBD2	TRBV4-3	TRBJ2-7	CASSQGVAAGAEQYF	TGCGCCAGCAGCCAAGGAGTGGCAGCGGGAGCCGAGCAGTACTTC
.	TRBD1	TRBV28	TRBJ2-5	CASTGQDFQETQYF	TGTGCCAGCACAGGACAGGACTTCCAAGAGACCCAGTACTTC
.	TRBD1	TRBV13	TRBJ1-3	CASSLAGTGRHSGNTIYF	TGTGCCAGCAGCTTAGCCGGGACAGGCCGCCATTCGGGAAACACCATATATTTT
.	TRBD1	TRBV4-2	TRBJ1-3	CASSQDSGTGGNTIYF	TGTGCCAGCAGCCAAGATTCCGGGACAGGGGGAAACACCATATATTTT
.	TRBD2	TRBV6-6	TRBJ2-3	CASGILAGVADTQYF	TGTGCCAGCGGAATACTAGCGGGAGTGGCTGATACGCAGTATTTT
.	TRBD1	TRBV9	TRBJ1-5	CASSVGDRGNQPQHF	TGTGCCAGCAGCGTAGGTGACAGGGGGAATCAGCCCCAGCATTTT
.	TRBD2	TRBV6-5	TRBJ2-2	CASSYRGVTGELFF	TGTGCCAGCAGTTACCGGGGGGTCACCGGGGAGCTGTTTTTT
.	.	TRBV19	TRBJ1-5	CASSIEGREIYSNQPQHF	TGTGCCAGTAGTATAGAGGGCAGGGAGATTTATAGCAATCAGCCCCAGCATTTT
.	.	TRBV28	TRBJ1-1	CASSLQTLNTEAFF	TGTGCCAGCAGCTTACAGACTTTGAACACTGAAGCTTTCTTT
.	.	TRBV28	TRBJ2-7	CASRSGYHEQYF	TGTGCCAGCAGATCAGGGTACCACGAGCAGTACTTC
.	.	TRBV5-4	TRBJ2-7	CASSGGGYEQYF	TGTGCCAGCAGCGGGGGCGGGTACGAGCAGTACTTC
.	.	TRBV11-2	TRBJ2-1	CASSPRADEQFF	TGTGCCAGCAGCCCCCGGGCAGATGAGCAGTTCTTC
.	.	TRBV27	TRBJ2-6	CASTRLFSGANVLTF	TGTGCCAGCACCAGGCTCTTCTCTGGGGCCAACGTCCTGACTTTC
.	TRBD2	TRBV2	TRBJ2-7	CASSAGLAGDYEQYF	TGTGCCAGCAGCGCGGGACTAGCGGGAGACTACGAGCAGTACTTC
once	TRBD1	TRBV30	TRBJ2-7	CAWDGTASYEQYF	TGTGCCTGGGACGGGACAGCCTCCTACGAGCAGTACTTC
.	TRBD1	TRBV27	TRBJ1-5	CASSLQGTGNQPQHF	TGTGCCAGCAGTCTCCAAGGGACAGGCAATCAGCCCCAGCATTTT
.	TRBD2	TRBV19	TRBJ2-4	CASSILSGKNIQYF	TGTGCCAGTAGTATACTTAGCGGGAAAAACATTCAGTACTTC
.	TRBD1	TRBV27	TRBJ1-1	CATRDRDTEAFF	TGTGCCACCCGGGACAGGGATACTGAAGCTTTCTTT
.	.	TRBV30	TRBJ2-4	CAWSVLEKNIQYF	TGTGCCTGGAGTGTTCTCGAAAAAAACATTCAGTACTTC
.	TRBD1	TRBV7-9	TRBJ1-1	CASSARQGLYTEAFF	TGTGCCAGCAGCGCGCGACAGGGTTTGTACACTGAAGCTTTCTTT
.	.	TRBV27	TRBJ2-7	CASLPREPNEQYF	TGTGCCAGCCTTCCCCGGGAGCCAAACGAGCAGTACTTC
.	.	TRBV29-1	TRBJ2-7	CSVRSKGASYEQYF	TGCAGCGTTAGAAGTAAAGGGGCTTCCTACGAGCAGTACTTC
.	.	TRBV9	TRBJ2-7	CASSVEAFSSYEQYF	TGTGCCAGCAGCGTAGAAGCGTTTAGCTCCTACGAGCAGTACTTC
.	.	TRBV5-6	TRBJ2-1	CASSLFPLEQFF	TGTGCCAGCAGCTTGTTCCCCTTAGAGCAGTTCTTC
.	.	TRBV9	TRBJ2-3	CASSVVKDTQYF	TGTGCCAGCAGCGTAGTGAAAGATACGCAGTATTTT
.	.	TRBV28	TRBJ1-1	CASSLGAWSPEAFF	TGTGCCAGCAGTTTGGGCGCTTGGTCACCTGAAGCTTTCTTT
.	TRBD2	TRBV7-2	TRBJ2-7	CASSQPYTSGRIHEQYF	TGTGCCAGCAGCCAACCTTACACTAGCGGGAGGATCCACGAGCAGTACTTC
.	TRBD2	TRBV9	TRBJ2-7	CASSPSGRSDEQYF	TGTGCCAGCAGCCCTAGCGGGAGATCTGACGAGCAGTACTTC
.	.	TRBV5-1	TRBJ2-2	CASRQRDRTANTGELFF	TGCGCCAGCAGGCAGCGGGACAGGACTGCGAACACCGGGGAGCTGTTTTTT
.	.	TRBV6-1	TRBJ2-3	CASSERAHTDTQYF	TGTGCCAGCAGTGAGCGGGCTCACACAGATACGCAGTATTTT
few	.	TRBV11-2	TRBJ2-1	CASSGIGEQFF	TGTGCCAGCAGCGGGATTGGTGAGCAGTTCTTC
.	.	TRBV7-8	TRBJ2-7	CASSLSPGATYEQYF	TGTGCCAGCAGCCTAAGTCCGGGGGCCACCTACGAGCAGTACTTC
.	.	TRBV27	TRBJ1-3	CASSLVGNSGNTIYF	TGTGCCAGCAGTTTAGTTGGGAACTCTGGAAACACCATATATTTT